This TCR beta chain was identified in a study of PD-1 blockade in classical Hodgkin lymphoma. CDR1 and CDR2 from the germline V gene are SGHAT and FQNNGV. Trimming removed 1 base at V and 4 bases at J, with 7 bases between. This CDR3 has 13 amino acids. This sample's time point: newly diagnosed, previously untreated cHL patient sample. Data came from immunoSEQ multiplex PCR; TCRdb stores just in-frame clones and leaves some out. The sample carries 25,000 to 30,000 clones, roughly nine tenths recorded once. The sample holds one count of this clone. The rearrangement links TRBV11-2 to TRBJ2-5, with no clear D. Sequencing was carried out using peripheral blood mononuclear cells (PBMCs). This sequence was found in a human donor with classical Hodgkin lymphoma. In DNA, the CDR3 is TGTGCCAGCAGCTTAGCCCAGCGAGAGACCCAGTACTTC. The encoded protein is CASSLAQRETQYF.